Listed below are T cell receptor beta chains from one sample, sequenced in a study of cytomegalovirus exposure and HLA in healthy donors. Some clones are missing from TCRdb's copy, which holds only in-frame ones; the method was immunoSEQ multiplex PCR. The table has roughly 82,000 clones, around 92% seen once; the top ten hold roughly 0.74%. Sequencing was done on a sample of PBMCs. The receptors here all came from a man between 18 and 29 years old in good health and CMV-seronegative. CDR3s include the opening cysteine and the closing phenylalanine or tryptophan. Expanded clones get a size class; other rows say once, few or many, or leave the size out.

v_call	j_call	clone_size	cdr3_aa
TRBV9	TRBJ2-4	NA	CASSVGNTGGGIQYF
TRBV4-1	TRBJ1-2	NA	CASKPLGANYGYTF
TRBV2	TRBJ1-3	NA	CASKISQASGNTIYF
TRBV11-2	TRBJ1-2	NA	CASSLDLSADYGYTF
TRBV14	TRBJ1-1	NA	CASSQWQMNTEAFF
TRBV7-2	TRBJ1-1	NA	CASSRRGDRGPEAFF
TRBV7-9	TRBJ2-7	NA	CASSSGRASYEQYF
TRBV2	TRBJ2-7	NA	CASSDGLTEQYF
TRBV6-1	TRBJ1-2	NA	CASIRVGVSGYTF
TRBV5-4	TRBJ2-2	once	CASSRDSAGRELFF
TRBV11-2	TRBJ2-3	once	CASSLAGGIFPTDTQYF
TRBV10-3	TRBJ1-5	NA	CAISEWQSNQPQHF
TRBV27	TRBJ2-3	NA	CASTPAGTDTQYF
TRBV27	TRBJ2-7	NA	CASSRSWHYYEQYF
TRBV6-4	TRBJ2-2	NA	CASSAGSTGELFF
TRBV7-6	TRBJ2-7	NA	CASSPGRVTYEQYF
TRBV2	TRBJ2-3	NA	CASIELAGITDTQYF
TRBV29-1	TRBJ1-3	NA	CSVEGRGRRGNTIYF
TRBV27	TRBJ1-1	NA	CASTWGQGNTEAFF
TRBV7-2	TRBJ2-1	NA	CASSLELAIGEQFF
TRBV7-9	TRBJ2-1	NA	CASSYKIGLAEYNEQFF
TRBV27	TRBJ1-1	few	CASSLTGYTEAFF
TRBV6-5	TRBJ2-1	NA	CASSLSGGLNNEQFF